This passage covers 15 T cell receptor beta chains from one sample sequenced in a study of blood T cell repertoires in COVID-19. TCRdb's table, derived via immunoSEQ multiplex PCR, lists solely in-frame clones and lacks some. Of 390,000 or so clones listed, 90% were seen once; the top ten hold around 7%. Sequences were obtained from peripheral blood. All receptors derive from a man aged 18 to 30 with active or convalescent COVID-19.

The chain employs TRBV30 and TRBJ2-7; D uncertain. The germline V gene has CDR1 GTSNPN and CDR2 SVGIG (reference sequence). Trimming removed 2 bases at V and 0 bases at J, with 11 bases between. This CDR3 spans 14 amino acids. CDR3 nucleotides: TGTGCCTGGAGTAGTGGGCTAAGCTCCTACGAGCAGTACTTC. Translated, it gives CAWSSGLSSYEQYF.

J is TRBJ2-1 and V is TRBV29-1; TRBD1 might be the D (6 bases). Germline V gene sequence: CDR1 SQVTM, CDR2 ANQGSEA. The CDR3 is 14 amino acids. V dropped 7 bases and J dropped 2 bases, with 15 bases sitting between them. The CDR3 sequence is CSAAVRTAYNEQFF. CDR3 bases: TGCAGCGCCGCCGTCAGGACAGCCTACAATGAGCAGTTCTTC.

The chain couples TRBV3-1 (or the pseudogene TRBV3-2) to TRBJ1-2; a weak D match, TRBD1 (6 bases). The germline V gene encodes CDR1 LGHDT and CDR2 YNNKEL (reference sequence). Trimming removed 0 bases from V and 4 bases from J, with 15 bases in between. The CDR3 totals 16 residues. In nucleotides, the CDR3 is TGTGCCAGCAGCCAAGATTCGGACAGAAGAGTCTATGGCTACACCTTC. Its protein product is CASSQDSDRRVYGYTF.

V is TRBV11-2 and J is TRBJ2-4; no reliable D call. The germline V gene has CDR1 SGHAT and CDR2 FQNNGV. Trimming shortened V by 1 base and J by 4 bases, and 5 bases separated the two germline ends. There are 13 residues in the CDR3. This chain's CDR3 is CASSLGQKNIQYF. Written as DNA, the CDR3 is TGTGCCAGCAGCTTAGGTCAGAAAAACATTCAGTACTTC.

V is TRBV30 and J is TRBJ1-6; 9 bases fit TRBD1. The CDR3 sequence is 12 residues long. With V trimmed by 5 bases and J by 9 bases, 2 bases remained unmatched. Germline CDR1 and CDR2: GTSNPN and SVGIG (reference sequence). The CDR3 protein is CAWGTGLSPLHF. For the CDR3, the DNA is TGTGCCTGGGGGACAGGGCTTTCACCCCTCCACTTT.

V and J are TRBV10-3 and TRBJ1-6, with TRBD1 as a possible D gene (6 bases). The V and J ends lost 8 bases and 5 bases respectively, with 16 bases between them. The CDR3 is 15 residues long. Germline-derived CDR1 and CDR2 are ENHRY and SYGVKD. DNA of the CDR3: TGTGCCATCCGGGCGGGCAGGGGTGATAATTCACCCCTCCACTTT. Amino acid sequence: CAIRAGRGDNSPLHF.

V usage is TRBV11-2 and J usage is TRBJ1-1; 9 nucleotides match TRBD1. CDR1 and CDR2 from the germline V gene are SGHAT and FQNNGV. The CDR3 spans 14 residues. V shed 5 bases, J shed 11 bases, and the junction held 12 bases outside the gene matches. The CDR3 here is CASSVTGGVSLAFF. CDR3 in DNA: TGTGCCAGCAGCGTTACAGGGGGCGTATCCCTCGCTTTCTTT.

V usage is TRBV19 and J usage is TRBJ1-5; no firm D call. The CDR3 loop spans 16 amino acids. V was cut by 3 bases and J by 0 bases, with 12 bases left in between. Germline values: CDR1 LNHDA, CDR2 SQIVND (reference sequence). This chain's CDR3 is CASSILQFVSNQPQHF. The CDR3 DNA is TGTGCCAGTAGTATTTTACAGTTCGTTAGCAATCAGCCCCAGCATTTT.

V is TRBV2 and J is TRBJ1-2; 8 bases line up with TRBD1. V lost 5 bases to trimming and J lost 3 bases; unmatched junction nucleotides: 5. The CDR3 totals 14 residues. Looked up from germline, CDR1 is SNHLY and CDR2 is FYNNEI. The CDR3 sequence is CASSIQGGDYGYTF. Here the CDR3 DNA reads TGTGCCAGCAGTATACAGGGGGGAGACTATGGCTACACCTTC.

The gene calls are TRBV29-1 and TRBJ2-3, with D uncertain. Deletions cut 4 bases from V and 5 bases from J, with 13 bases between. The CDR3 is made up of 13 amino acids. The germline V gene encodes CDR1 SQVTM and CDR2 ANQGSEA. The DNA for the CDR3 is TGCAGCGTTGCTCGAGTTGGCGGAGATACGCAGTATTTT. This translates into CSVARVGGDTQYF.

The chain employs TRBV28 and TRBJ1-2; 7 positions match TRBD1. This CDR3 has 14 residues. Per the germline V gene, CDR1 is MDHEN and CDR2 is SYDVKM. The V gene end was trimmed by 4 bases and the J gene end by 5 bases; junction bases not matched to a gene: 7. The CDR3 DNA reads TGTGCCAGCAGTTACCCCGGGACAGAGTATGGCTACACCTTC. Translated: CASSYPGTEYGYTF.

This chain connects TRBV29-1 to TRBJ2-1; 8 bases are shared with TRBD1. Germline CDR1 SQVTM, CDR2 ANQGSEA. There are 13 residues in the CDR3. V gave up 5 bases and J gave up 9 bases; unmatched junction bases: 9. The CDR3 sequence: CSVLRQGLVEQFF. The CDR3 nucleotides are TGCAGCGTTCTCAGACAGGGGTTGGTTGAGCAGTTCTTC.

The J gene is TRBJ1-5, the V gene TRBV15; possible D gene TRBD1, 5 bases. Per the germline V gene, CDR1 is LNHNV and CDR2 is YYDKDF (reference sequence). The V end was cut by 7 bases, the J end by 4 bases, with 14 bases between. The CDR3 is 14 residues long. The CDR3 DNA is TGTGCCACCACTATGCGGGGCCGAAATCAGCCCCAGCATTTT. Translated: CATTMRGRNQPQHF.

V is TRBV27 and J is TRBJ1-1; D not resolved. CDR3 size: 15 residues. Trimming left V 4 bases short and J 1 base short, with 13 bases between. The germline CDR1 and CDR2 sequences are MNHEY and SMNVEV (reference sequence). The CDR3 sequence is CASSSLGARNTEAFF. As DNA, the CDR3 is TGTGCCAGCAGTTCCCTGGGCGCCAGGAACACTGAAGCTTTCTTT.

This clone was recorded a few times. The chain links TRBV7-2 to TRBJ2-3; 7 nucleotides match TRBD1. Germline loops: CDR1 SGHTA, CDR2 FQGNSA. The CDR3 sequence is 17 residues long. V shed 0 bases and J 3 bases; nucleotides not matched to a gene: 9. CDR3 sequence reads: CASSLAMRTGDTDTQYF. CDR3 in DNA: TGTGCCAGCAGCTTAGCGATGCGCACAGGGGATACAGATACGCAGTATTTT.